This TCR beta chain came from a study of CD8 T cells in ankylosing spondylitis (dated by TCRdb to 2017 to 2019). General notes on the study: To find TCR variants linked to disease, the study profiled T cell receptor beta repertoires in ankylosing spondylitis patients and healthy donors. The full study cohort was made up of 25 ankylosing spondylitis patients and about a hundred healthy donors. Peripheral blood samples were taken, and synovial fluid was additionally collected from ankylosing spondylitis patients.

The CDR3 goes from the cysteine to the phenylalanine over 12 residues. Only the CDR3 DNA is retained, 36 bases long and in frame from the first base. V lost 8 bases and J lost 4 bases, and the count of bases not matched to a germline gene is 4. Sequencing relied on an Illumina HiSeq 2500. Quantitative 5'-RACE with molecular barcodes was used to prepare TCR beta libraries. From the authors' description of their analysis: A new computational method based on a probabilistic model of VDJ rearrangement was used to identify disease-linked TCR variants. In-frame beta chains were kept once TCRdb had trimmed the public reads at Q25 with fastp and called clones with MiXCR. Under each unique CDR3 protein, matching rows form one entry showing the most common genes and DNA. TCRdb's processing, not the authors', yielded these V and J calls. The sample has hundreds of thousands of distinct CDR3 sequences on record, roughly 32% of them singletons. The ten largest account for 4% to 5% of the sample.

This clonotype turned up a few times. The target of this receptor is not known. Base quality data are lacking; no much larger clone is found one base away. The study at large found these results: The disease-linked clones had a CD8+ phenotype and were found at relatively low frequencies in peripheral blood. The disease-linked clones were reported as significantly enriched in matched synovial fluid samples from ankylosing spondylitis patients. Some motif variants were previously reported in synovial fluid and blood of reactive arthritis patients, suggesting common disease-initiation mechanisms. A TCR beta motif made up of several highly homologous amino acid variants appeared to be characteristic of blood from ankylosing spondylitis patients.

The rearranged chain carries TRBV12-3 or TRBV12-4 and TRBJ2-5, with 7 central nucleotides matching TRBD1. This clonotype originated in a male donor with ankylosing spondylitis or in good health (not recorded which). Sequencing used blood, either unsorted or a sorted T cell fraction (not recorded which). The DNA sequence follows: TGTGCCAGCCATGGGACAGCAGAGACCCAGTACTTC. The translation is CASHGTAETQYF.